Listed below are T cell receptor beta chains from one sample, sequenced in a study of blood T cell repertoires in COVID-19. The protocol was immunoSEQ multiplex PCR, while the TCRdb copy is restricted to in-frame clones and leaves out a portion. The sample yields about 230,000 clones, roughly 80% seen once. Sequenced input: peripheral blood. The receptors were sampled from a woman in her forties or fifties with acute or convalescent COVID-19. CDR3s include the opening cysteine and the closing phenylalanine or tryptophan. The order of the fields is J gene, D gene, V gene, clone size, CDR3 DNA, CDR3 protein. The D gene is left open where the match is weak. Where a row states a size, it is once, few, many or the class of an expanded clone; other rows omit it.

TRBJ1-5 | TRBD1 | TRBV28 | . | TGTGCCAGCAGAAACAGGGGTGCCAGCAATCAGCCCCAGCATTTT | CASRNRGASNQPQHF
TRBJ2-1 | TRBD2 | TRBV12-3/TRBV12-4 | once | TGTGCCAGCAGGGTAGCGGGGGGGAATGAGCAGTTCTTC | CASRVAGGNEQFF
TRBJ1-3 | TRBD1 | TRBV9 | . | TGTGCCAGCAGTCTCGGACAGGGGGGTGGAAACACCATATATTTT | CASSLGQGGGNTIYF
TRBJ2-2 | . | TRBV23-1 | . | TGCGCCAGCAGTCAACCCCGACTGGCGGTGAACACCGGGGAGCTGTTTTTT | CASSQPRLAVNTGELFF
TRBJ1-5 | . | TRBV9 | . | TGTGCCAGCAGCCATGGGCGGGAGGATCAGCCCCAGCATTTT | CASSHGREDQPQHF
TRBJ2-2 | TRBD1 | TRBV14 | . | TGTGCCAGCAGCCAAGAGGGACAGGGGGCGAGCACCGGGGAGCTGTTTTTT | CASSQEGQGASTGELFF
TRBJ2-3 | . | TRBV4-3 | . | TGCGCCAGCAGCCAAGGGGTCATCGGGGCTAGCGACCACACAGATACGCAGTATTTT | CASSQGVIGASDHTDTQYF
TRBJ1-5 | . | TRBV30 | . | TGTGCCTGGAGTCCCGGGAGCAATCAGCCCCAGCATTTT | CAWSPGSNQPQHF
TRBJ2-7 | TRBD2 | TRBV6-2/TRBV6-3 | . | TGTGCCAGCAGTTACCCTAGCGGGAGGGCCGGAGACGAGCAGTACTTC | CASSYPSGRAGDEQYF
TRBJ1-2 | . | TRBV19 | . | TGTGCCACGAGCAATCTAGGGGCTTATGGCTACACCTTC | CATSNLGAYGYTF
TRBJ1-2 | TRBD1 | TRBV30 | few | TGTGCCTGGAGCCCGGGAGGGACAGGGCGTGACTATGGCTACACCTTC | CAWSPGGTGRDYGYTF
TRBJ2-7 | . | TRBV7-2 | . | TGTGCCAGCAGCCCCCCTAGCGCGAGCTCCTACGAGCAGTACTTC | CASSPPSASSYEQYF
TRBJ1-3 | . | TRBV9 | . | TGTGCCAGCAGCCCCCCTGAGGGAGTCTCTGGAAACACCATATATTTT | CASSPPEGVSGNTIYF
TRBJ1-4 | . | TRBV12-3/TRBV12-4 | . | TGTGCCAGCAGTGACAGCAATAATGAAAAACTGTTTTTT | CASSDSNNEKLFF
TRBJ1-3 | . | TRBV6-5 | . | TGTGCCAGCAAAAATACAAGAAACACCATATATTTT | CASKNTRNTIYF
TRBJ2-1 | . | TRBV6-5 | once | TGTGCCAGCGGTAGATACCGAAGCTACAATGAGCAGTTCTTC | CASGRYRSYNEQFF
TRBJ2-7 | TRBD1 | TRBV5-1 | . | TGCGCCAGCAGCCAATGGAGACAGGGAAACTCCTACGAGCAGTACTTC | CASSQWRQGNSYEQYF
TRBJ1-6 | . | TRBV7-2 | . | TGTGCCAGCAGCTCGCCCCCTGGCCCCTATAATTCACCCCTCCACTTT | CASSSPPGPYNSPLHF
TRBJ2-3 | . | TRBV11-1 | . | TGTGCCAGCAGCTTAGCGCGGAACACAGATACGCAGTATTTT | CASSLARNTDTQYF
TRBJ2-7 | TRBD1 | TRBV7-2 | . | TGTGCCAGCAGCTTAGGCGGGACAGGGGCTTCCCCCTCCTTC | CASSLGGTGASPSF
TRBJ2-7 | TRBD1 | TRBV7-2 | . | TGTGCCAGCAGTGCAGGGGGTTCTTCCTACGAGCAGTACTTC | CASSAGGSSYEQYF
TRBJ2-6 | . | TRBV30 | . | TGTGCCTGGGGTCAGGGTAAGGCTGGGGCCAACGTCCTGACTTTC | CAWGQGKAGANVLTF
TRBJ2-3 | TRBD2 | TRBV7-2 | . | TGTGCCAGCAGCTCGCTAGCGGGGGGGCCCACAGATACGCAGTATTTT | CASSSLAGGPTDTQYF
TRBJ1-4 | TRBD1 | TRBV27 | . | TGTGCCAGCAGACAAGGGGGCACTAATGAAAAACTGTTTTTT | CASRQGGTNEKLFF
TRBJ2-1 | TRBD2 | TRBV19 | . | TGTGCCAGTAGTTCCCGTCTAGCGGGTTCCTACAATGAGCAGTTCTTC | CASSSRLAGSYNEQFF
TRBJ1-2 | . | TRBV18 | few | TGTGCCAGCTCACCGAAGTCCCCGGAGCGCGGCTACACCTTC | CASSPKSPERGYTF
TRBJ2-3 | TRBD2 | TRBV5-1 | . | TGCGCCAGCAGCTTTAGCGGGGCTAGCACAGATACGCAGTATTTT | CASSFSGASTDTQYF
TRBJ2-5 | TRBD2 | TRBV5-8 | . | TGTGCCAGCAGCCAGGGGAGGACTAGCGGGCAAGAGACCCAGTACTTC | CASSQGRTSGQETQYF
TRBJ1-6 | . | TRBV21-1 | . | TGTGCCAGCAGTCGACAGGGTTCACCCCTCCACTTT | CASSRQGSPLHF
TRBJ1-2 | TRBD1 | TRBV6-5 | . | TGTGCCAGCAGGCTGGACAGGGGGCCCTATGGCTACACCTTC | CASRLDRGPYGYTF
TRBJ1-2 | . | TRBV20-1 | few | TGCAGTGCAAAGTCTGGCGGCTACACCTTC | CSAKSGGYTF
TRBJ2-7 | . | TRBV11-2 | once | TGTGCCAGCATTGGCGGAACCTCCTACGAGCAGTACTTC | CASIGGTSYEQYF
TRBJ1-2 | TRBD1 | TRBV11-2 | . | TGTGCCAGCAGCTGGGGCGGGACAGGCTATGGCTACACCTTC | CASSWGGTGYGYTF
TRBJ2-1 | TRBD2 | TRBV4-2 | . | TGTGCCAGCAGCCAAGCAGCGGGAGATTACAATGAGCAGTTCTTC | CASSQAAGDYNEQFF
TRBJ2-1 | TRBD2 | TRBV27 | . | TGTGCCAGCGCCGAACTAGCGGCGGGGCGGAATGAGCAGTTCTTC | CASAELAAGRNEQFF
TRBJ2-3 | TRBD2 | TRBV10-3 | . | TGTGCCATCAGTTCGACTAGCAGCACAGATACGCAGTATTTT | CAISSTSSTDTQYF
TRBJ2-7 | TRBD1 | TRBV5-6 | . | TGTGCCAGCAGGAGACAGGGAAAATACGAGCAGTACTTC | CASRRQGKYEQYF
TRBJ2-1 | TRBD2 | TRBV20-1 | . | TGCAGTGCTAGTCCGACTAGCGGGGGACATGAGCAGTTCTTC | CSASPTSGGHEQFF